This TCR beta chain was obtained from a study of T cell responses to AZD1222 COVID-19 vaccine. Here immunoSEQ multiplex PCR was the method, and the copy in TCRdb shows in-frame clones only, minus some. The sample includes over 110,000 clones, under 90% of them seen just once. The source is an adult who received the AZD1222 COVID-19 vaccine. The source material was peripheral blood, sampled 28 days after the second AZD1222 dose.

The chain's CDR3 is CASSEAWGGGSNQPQHF. As DNA, the CDR3 is TGTGCCAGCAGTGAAGCTTGGGGAGGGGGGAGCAATCAGCCCCAGCATTTT. The genes are TRBV6-1 and TRBJ1-5, with D possibly TRBD1 on 6 matching bases. The germline gives CDR1 MNHNS, CDR2 SASEGT. The V end was cut by 0 bases, the J end by 1 base, with 13 bases between. The length of the CDR3 is 17 residues.